The text below deals with one TCR beta chain. Its antigen is not identified. V was pared by 1 base and J by 1 base, with 9 bases between. The CDR3 is made up of 16 amino acids. CDR1 is SGDLS and CDR2 is YYNGEE in the germline V gene. These data belong to a study of shared clonotypes between healthy human individuals. Overall study results and limits: Since donors were few, the genetic and exposure-history diversity represented was limited. Rarefaction gave evidence that sorted-subset sequencing remained incomplete despite large depth.

Once extracted for a subset, genomic DNA was divided evenly among several immunoSEQ plates. The method was immunoSEQ multiplex PCR; TCRdb's version includes in-frame clones alone and lacks a portion of them. The sample carries 1.6 million or so clones, less than 99% recorded once. CD4+ cells underwent separation, giving CD45RA+ naive and CD45RA-negative memory subsets. The chain has TRBV9 and TRBJ2-6; D unclear. The sequence derives from a young man in good health. Sequenced: naive CD4+ T cells sorted from blood. Subset: CD45RA+ positively selected. CDR3 coding DNA: TGTGCCAGCAGCGTATCCCCCCAGTCTGGGGCCAACGTCCTGACTTTC. It translates to CASSVSPQSGANVLTF.